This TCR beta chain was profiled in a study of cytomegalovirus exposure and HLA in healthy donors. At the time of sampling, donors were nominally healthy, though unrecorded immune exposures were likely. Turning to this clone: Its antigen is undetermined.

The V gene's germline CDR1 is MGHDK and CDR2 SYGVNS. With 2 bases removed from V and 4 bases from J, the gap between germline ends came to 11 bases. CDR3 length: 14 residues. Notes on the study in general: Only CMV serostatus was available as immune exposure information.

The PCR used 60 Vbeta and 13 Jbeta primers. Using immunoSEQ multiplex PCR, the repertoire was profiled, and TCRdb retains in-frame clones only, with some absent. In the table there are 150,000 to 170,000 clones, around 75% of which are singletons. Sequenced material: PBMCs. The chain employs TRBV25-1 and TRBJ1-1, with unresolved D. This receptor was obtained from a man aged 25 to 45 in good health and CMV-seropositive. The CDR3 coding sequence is TGTGCCAGCAGTGAACAACACTCGGGCACTGAAGCTTTCTTT. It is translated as CASSEQHSGTEAFF.